These 2 T cell receptor beta chains originate from one sample sequenced in a study of blood T cells in healthy people across ages. With a J-beta primer mix and a sample-barcoded 5' primer, a second PCR ran about 7 to 11 cycles. TCRdb used MiXCR to reprocess the 5' RACE reads, holding one entry per CDR3 protein. The sample contains hundreds of thousands of distinct CDR3 sequences, 20% to 30% of which appear only once. In addition, the sample was reused for a study of T cells of mothers and their children.

What was sequenced was blood. These receptors came from a boy aged 5-17 years in good health.

The V gene is TRBV5-4, the J gene TRBJ2-5; perhaps TRBD1 as D (5 bases). The J call is doubtful: the DNA matches TRBJ2-1 better. The CDR3 contains 16 residues. CDR1 and CDR2 (germline): SGHNT, YYREEE (reference sequence). CDR3 sequence: CASSLPRSVGQNEQFF. The CDR3 nucleotides are TGTGCCAGCAGCCTACCGAGATCGGTGGGGCAGAATGAGCAGTTCTTC.

This chain links TRBV6-6 with TRBJ2-5; no clear D gene. The J call may be faulty, since TRBJ2-7 better matches the DNA end. CDR1 is MNHNY and CDR2 is SVGAGI in the germline V gene (reference sequence). The CDR3 consists of 14 residues. In DNA form, the CDR3 reads TGTGCCAGCAGTTGCTTGGACCTTGCCTACGAGCAGTACTTC. The encoded protein is CASSCLDLAYEQYF.